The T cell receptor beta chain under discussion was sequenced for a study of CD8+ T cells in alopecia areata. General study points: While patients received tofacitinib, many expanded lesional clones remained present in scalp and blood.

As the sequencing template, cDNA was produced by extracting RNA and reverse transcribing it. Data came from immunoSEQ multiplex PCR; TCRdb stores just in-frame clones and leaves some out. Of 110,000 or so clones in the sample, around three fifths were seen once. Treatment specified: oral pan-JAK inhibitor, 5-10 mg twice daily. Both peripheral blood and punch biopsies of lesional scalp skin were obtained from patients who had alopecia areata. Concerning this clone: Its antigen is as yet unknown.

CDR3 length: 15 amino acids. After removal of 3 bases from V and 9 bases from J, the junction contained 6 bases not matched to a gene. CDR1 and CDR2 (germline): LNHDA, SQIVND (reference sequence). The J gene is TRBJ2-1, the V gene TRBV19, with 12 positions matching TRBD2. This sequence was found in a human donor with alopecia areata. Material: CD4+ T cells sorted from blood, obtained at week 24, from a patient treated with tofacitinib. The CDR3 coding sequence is TGTGCCAGTAGTATGGCTAGCGGGGGGGTCTCTGAGCAGTTCTTC. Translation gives CASSMASGGVSEQFF.